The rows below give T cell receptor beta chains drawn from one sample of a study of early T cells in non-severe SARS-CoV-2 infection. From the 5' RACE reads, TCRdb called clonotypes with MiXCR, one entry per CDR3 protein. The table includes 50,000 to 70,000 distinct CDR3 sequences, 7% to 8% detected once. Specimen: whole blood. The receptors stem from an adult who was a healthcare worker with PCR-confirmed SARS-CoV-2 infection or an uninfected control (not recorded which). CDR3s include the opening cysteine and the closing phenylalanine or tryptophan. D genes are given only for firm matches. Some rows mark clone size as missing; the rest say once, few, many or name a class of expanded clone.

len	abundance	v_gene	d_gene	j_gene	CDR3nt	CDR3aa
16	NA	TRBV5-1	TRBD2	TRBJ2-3	TGCGCCAGCAGCTTGGCTGGCGGGAGGGCCCCAGATACGCAGTATTTT	CASSLAGGRAPDTQYF
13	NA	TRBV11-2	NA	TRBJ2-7	TGTGCCAGCAGTCCAGCCGACAGTCTAGAGCAGTACTTC	CASSPADSLEQYF
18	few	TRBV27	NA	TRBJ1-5	TGTGCCAGCAGTTTATCGTTTTTGGAAGGTTTAGATAATCAGCCCCAGCATTTT	CASSLSFLEGLDNQPQHF
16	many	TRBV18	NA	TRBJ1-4	TGTGCCAGCTCACCACTCAAGGGGGATGTTAATGAAAAACTGTTTTTT	CASSPLKGDVNEKLFF
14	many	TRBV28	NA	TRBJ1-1	TGTGCCAGCAGTTCAGGGACACCGAACACTGAAGCTTTCTTT	CASSSGTPNTEAFF
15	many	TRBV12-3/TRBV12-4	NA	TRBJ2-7	TGTGCCACCTCAGGCGGGACGGACTCATCCTACGAGCAGTACTTC	CATSGGTDSSYEQYF
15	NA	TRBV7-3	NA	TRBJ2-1	TGTGCCAGCAGCTTAACGGGGAGTATAGTTGATGAGCAGTTCTTC	CASSLTGSIVDEQFF
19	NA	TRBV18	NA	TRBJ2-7	TGTGCCAGCTCACCACTGATCGCACAGGGACTAATAACCTTGTCGGAGCAGTACTTC	CASSPLIAQGLITLSEQYF
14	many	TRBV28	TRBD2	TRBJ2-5	TGTGCCAGTTGGACTAGCGGGATTCGGGAGACCCAGTACTTC	CASWTSGIRETQYF
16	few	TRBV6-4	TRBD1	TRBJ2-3	TGTGCCAGCAGAGCCCTCCGGGACAGGGAGCCCTATACGCAGTATTTT	CASRALRDREPYTQYF
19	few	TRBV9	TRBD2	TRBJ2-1	TGTGCCAGCAGCCCGCGACCCCCGGGACTAGCGGGAGCCTACAATGAGCAGTTCTTC	CASSPRPPGLAGAYNEQFF
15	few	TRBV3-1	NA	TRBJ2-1	TGTGCCAGCAGCCATCTTCGGGACAACTACAATGAGCAGTTCTTC	CASSHLRDNYNEQFF
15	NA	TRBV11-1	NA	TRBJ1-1	TGTGCCAGCAGCCCCCGCCCCGGGATGAACACTGAAGCTTTCTTT	CASSPRPGMNTEAFF
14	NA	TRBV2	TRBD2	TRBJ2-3	TGTGCCAGCAGTGAGGGACTATCCGCAGATACGCAGTATTTT	CASSEGLSADTQYF
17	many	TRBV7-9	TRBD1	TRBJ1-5	TGTGCCAGCAGCTTAGGGGGATCAGGGGGCTTAGGGCAGCCCCAGCATTTT	CASSLGGSGGLGQPQHF
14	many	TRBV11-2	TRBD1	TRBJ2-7	TGTGCCAGCAGCACCAGGGGGCAAGCCTACGAGCAGTACTTC	CASSTRGQAYEQYF
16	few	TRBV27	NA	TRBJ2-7	TGTGCCAGCAGCTCGAGAAAGGGCGGTACAGGCTACGAGCAGTACTTC	CASSSRKGGTGYEQYF
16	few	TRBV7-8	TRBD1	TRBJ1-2	TGTGCCAGCAGCTTAGCCGGGGACAGATCAGGGATAAGCTACACCTTC	CASSLAGDRSGISYTF
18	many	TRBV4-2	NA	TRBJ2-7	TGTGCCAGCAGCCGGCTCGGGGCCCGATCCACCTCCTCCTACGAGCAGTACTTC	CASSRLGARSTSSYEQYF
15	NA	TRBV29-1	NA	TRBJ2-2	TGCAGCGCCCGTCGGGGGACCTTTGACACCGGGGAGCTGTTTTTT	CSARRGTFDTGELFF
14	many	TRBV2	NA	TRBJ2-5	TGTGCCAGCAGTCCCCCCAAATCACGAGAGACCCAGTACTTC	CASSPPKSRETQYF
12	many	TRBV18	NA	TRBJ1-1	TGTGCCAGCTCACCACTCCCTCCTGAAGCTTTCTTT	CASSPLPPEAFF
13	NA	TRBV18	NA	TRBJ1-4	TGTGCCAGCTCACCGCGGGGGCAAGAAAAACTGTTTTTT	CASSPRGQEKLFF
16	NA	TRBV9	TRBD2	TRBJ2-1	TGTGCCAGCAGCCCGAGGGGTAGCGGGAGCTACAATGAGCAGTTCTTC	CASSPRGSGSYNEQFF